The next 7 T cell receptor beta chains were all read from a single sample in a study of shared clonotypes between healthy human individuals. Some clones are missing from TCRdb's copy, which holds only in-frame ones; the method was immunoSEQ multiplex PCR. The repertoire holds under 600,000 clones, with roughly 79% as singletons. The sample consisted of PBMCs. The receptors were gathered from a woman between 35 and 50 years old in good health. Some clones in this sample may be carry-over from other donors' samples.

The chain uses TRBV6-4 and TRBJ2-3; 7 bases match TRBD2. CDR3 size: 13 residues. With V trimmed by 6 bases and J by 2 bases, 2 bases remained unmatched. Germline CDR1 MRHNA, CDR2 SNTAGT. As DNA, the CDR3 is TGTGCCAGCAGGAGCGGGGCCACAGATACGCAGTATTTT. Translated: CASRSGATDTQYF.

V and J are TRBV15 and TRBJ1-5; D gene uncertain. The CDR3 is 15 residues long. Germline assignment: CDR1 LNHNV and CDR2 YYDKDF (reference sequence). Trimming took 0 bases from V and 0 from J, leaving 6 bases between them. The CDR3 bases are TGTGCCACCAGCAGAGATCGACATAGCAATCAGCCCCAGCATTTT. Protein: CATSRDRHSNQPQHF.

This chain connects TRBV7-2 to TRBJ1-1; a possible D gene is TRBD1 (6 bases). CDR3 size: 12 residues. Germline V lookup: CDR1 SGHTA, CDR2 FQGNSA. Trimming removed 10 bases from V and 1 base from J, with 10 bases in between. The CDR3 DNA sequence: TGTGCCAAGGGACAAGAGAACACTGAAGCTTTCTTT. Translating it yields CAKGQENTEAFF.

Details on this clone: Since a far larger clone is one base different, this is likely a read error. The rearrangement joins TRBV7-9 to TRBJ2-1; TRBD2 agrees at 8 bases. The length of the CDR3 is 15 residues. Germline values: CDR1 SEHNR, CDR2 FQNEAQ (reference sequence). The CDR3 protein is CASGFRTSGHNEQFF. In DNA form, the CDR3 reads TGTGCCAGCGGCTTCAGAACTAGCGGACACAATGAGCAGTTCTTC.

As for this clone: The identical CDR3 is also encoded by other nucleotide sequences in the sample. V gene TRBV5-1 combines with J gene TRBJ1-1; D possibly corresponds to TRBD1 (6 bases). V was trimmed by 4 bases and J by 1 base, leaving 11 bases between them. This CDR3 is 14 amino acids long. Germline assignment: CDR1 SGHRS and CDR2 YFSETQ. CDR3 coding DNA: TGCGCCAGCAGCCCGGACAGACCGAACACTGAAGCTTTCTTT. Translation: CASSPDRPNTEAFF.

The rearrangement uses TRBV6-5 and TRBJ1-2; no clear D. There are 16 residues in the CDR3. The germline V gene encodes CDR1 MNHEY and CDR2 SVGAGI. Trimming stripped 0 bases from V and 6 bases from J, with 17 bases between. The CDR3 reads CASSYSGRASYHGYTF. CDR3 coding DNA: TGTGCCAGCAGTTACTCGGGCCGGGCTTCCTACCATGGCTACACCTTC.

V gene TRBV29-1 combines with J gene TRBJ1-1, with unresolved D. CDR3 length: 15 residues. Per germline, CDR1 SQVTM and CDR2 ANQGSEA. Trimming stripped 4 bases from V and 2 bases from J, with 17 bases between. The CDR3 is CSVGSPQISNTEAFF. Written as DNA, the CDR3 is TGCAGCGTTGGTTCCCCCCAAATAAGTAACACTGAAGCTTTCTTT.